This section outlines one T cell receptor beta chain sequence together with its context. The antigen is not known. When sampled, the donors appeared nominally healthy, though they likely had unrecorded immune exposures. The entry originates in a study of cytomegalovirus exposure and HLA in healthy donors. Study findings and constraints: Sequencing depth roughly uniform across donors was assumed in presence/absence analyses.

The primer mix had 60 Vbeta and 13 Jbeta primers. Some clones are missing from TCRdb's copy, which holds only in-frame ones; the method was immunoSEQ multiplex PCR. Of about 190,000 clones in the sample, more than 65% were seen once. The clonotype comes from a woman in her 30s in good health and CMV-seronegative. Material: PBMCs.

Here the CDR3 DNA reads TGCGCCAGCAGCCAAGCTCAGGGAAATCAGCCCCAGCATTTT. This sequence encodes CASSQAQGNQPQHF. The chain combines TRBV4-1 with TRBJ1-5; a weak D match, TRBD1 (5 bases). The CDR3 has 14 amino acids. V dropped 1 base and J dropped 4 bases, with 8 bases sitting between them. The V gene's germline CDR1 is MGHRA and CDR2 YSYEKL.